Following are 23 T cell receptor beta chains from one sample sequenced in a study of OX40 agonist ivuxolimab in advanced cancers. Produced via immunoSEQ multiplex PCR; TCRdb's table is partial and in-frame only. The sample lists around 35,000 clones; more than 85% were seen once. Sequencing used CD4+ or CD8+ T cells sorted from blood, obtained in a trial of the OX40 agonist ivuxolimab. The receptors were sampled from an adult with an advanced solid tumor such as melanoma, head and neck, liver or kidney cancer.

V is TRBV7-3 and J is TRBJ2-3; D unresolved. Germline V gene data show CDR1 as SGHTA and CDR2 as FQGTGA. The V end lost 2 bases, the J end lost 4 bases, and 4 bases lay between the germline ends. The CDR3 is 12 amino acids. The CDR3 sequence: CASSLGPDTQYF. The CDR3 DNA sequence: TGTGCCAGCAGCTTAGGCCCAGATACGCAGTATTTT.

The V call is TRBV6-5, the J call TRBJ2-1; TRBD2 matches at 9 bases. CDR1 is MNHEY, CDR2 SVGAGI, per germline. The V segment lost 4 bases and the J segment 4 bases; nucleotides outside the gene matches: 5. The CDR3 spans 15 residues. The CDR3 bases are TGTGCCAGCAGTTTAGCGGGGGCCCCTTACAATGAGCAGTTCTTC. This sequence encodes CASSLAGAPYNEQFF.

This clone was detected once. The chain recombines TRBV5-1 with TRBJ1-1; D not resolved. This CDR3 has 11 residues. The V end lost 6 bases, the J end lost 1 base, and 4 bases lay between the germline ends. In germline, CDR1 is SGHRS, CDR2 YFSETQ. CDR3 nucleotide sequence: TGCGCCAGCAAGGAGAACACTGAAGCTTTCTTT. It specifies CASKENTEAFF. Looking up the rest from reference TRBV5-1 and TRBJ1-1 gives the full variable domain: KAGVTQTPRYLIKTRGQQVTLSCSPISGHRSVSWYQQTPGQGLQFLFEYFSETQRNKGNFPGRFSGRQFSNSRSEMNVSTLELGDSALYLCASKENTEAFFGQGTRLTVV.

The V call is TRBV6-1, the J call TRBJ1-2, with D uncertain. Looked up from germline, CDR1 is MNHNS and CDR2 is SASEGT. The CDR3 extends over 16 amino acids. The germline V and J ends were trimmed by 1 base and 2 bases, with 14 bases remaining between them. CDR3 bases: TGTGCCAGCAGTGAAGGTGTGGAGCCTTCGAACTATGGCTACACCTTC. Translating gives CASSEGVEPSNYGYTF.

V usage is TRBV11-2 and J usage is TRBJ2-1; the D gene is possibly TRBD2 (5 bases). The V gene's germline CDR1 is SGHAT and CDR2 FQNNGV. CDR3 length equals 15 residues. V lost 5 bases and J 3 bases, leaving 14 bases between the germline ends. CDR3 sequence: CASSPRVVGYNEQFF. The CDR3 DNA follows: TGTGCCAGCAGCCCGAGGGTGGTCGGCTACAATGAGCAGTTCTTC.

Here the CDR3 reads CSVVEGYEQYF. DNA of the CDR3: TGCAGCGTCGTAGAGGGCTACGAGCAGTACTTC. The chain links TRBV29-1 to TRBJ2-7, with D perhaps matching TRBD2 (5 bases). Germline loops: CDR1 SQVTM, CDR2 ANQGSEA. There are 11 residues in the CDR3. The V end was cut by 6 bases, the J end by 3 bases, with 9 bases between.

V is TRBV27 and J is TRBJ2-7; D not resolved. Trimming took 3 bases from V and 3 from J, leaving 9 bases between them. Germline V gene lookup returns CDR1 MNHEY and CDR2 SMNVEV (reference sequence). This CDR3 is 13 amino acids long. The DNA of the CDR3 is TGTGCCAGCAGTTTCAACACAGACTACGAGCAGTACTTC. Translation: CASSFNTDYEQYF.

CDR3: CASAETFQETQYF. The CDR3 DNA reads as TGTGCCAGCGCCGAGACATTCCAAGAGACCCAGTACTTC. The chain carries TRBV19 and TRBJ2-5, with no clear D. V lost 9 bases to trimming and J lost 1 base, with 12 bases between them. This CDR3 spans 13 amino acids. From germline, CDR1 is LNHDA and CDR2 SQIVND (reference sequence).

The rearrangement uses TRBV6-5 and TRBJ2-1, with D tentatively TRBD2 (5 bases). CDR1 MNHEY and CDR2 SVGAGI come from the germline V gene. V lost 2 bases and J lost 6, with 8 bases in between. CDR3 length: 13 residues. The CDR3 DNA reads as TGTGCCAGCAGTTACGCGGGCGTCAATGAGCAGTTCTTC. Translating it yields CASSYAGVNEQFF.

The count of this clone is one. The chain links TRBV5-6 to TRBJ2-1; D ambiguous. Trimming took 0 bases from V and 9 from J, leaving 7 bases between them. The germline V gene has CDR1 SGHDT and CDR2 YYEEEE. There are 12 residues in the CDR3. CDR3 DNA: TGTGCCAGCAGCTTGGGGGTGGGTGAGCAGTTCTTC. Amino acid sequence: CASSLGVGEQFF.

In regard to this clone: The same CDR3 also results from other DNA sequences found in this sample. J is TRBJ2-7 and V is TRBV27; D perhaps matches TRBD2 (7 bases). From germline, CDR1 is MNHEY and CDR2 SMNVEV (reference sequence). V dropped 0 bases and J dropped 1 base, with 13 bases sitting between them. The CDR3 is made up of 16 amino acids. This chain's CDR3 is CASSLSSRGGSYEQYF. CDR3 DNA sequence: TGTGCCAGCAGTTTATCGTCTAGGGGGGGATCCTACGAGCAGTACTTC.

The chain couples TRBV29-1 to TRBJ2-2; D gene ambiguous. The CDR3 consists of 13 residues. Per the germline V gene, CDR1 is SQVTM and CDR2 is ANQGSEA. V dropped 1 base and J dropped 6 bases, with 9 bases sitting between them. This CDR3 reads CSVEVPLAGELFF. The CDR3 DNA sequence: TGCAGCGTTGAAGTTCCGTTGGCCGGGGAGCTGTTTTTT.

The chain recombines TRBV7-3 with TRBJ1-1, with D uncertain. Trimming removed 5 bases at V and 2 bases at J, with 15 bases between. Per germline, CDR1 SGHTA and CDR2 FQGTGA. The CDR3 spans 15 residues. The CDR3 nucleotides are TGTGCCAGCAGCGGTATTCGGGAATATAACACTGAAGCTTTCTTT. Its translation: CASSGIREYNTEAFF.

The CDR3 is CASSEGPEAETQYF. CDR3 DNA: TGCGCCAGCAGTGAGGGACCCGAGGCGGAGACCCAGTACTTC. The chain links TRBV10-1 to TRBJ2-5; D is ambiguous. Germline lookup yields CDR1 WNHNN and CDR2 SYGVQD (reference sequence). The CDR3 extends over 14 amino acids. V lost 2 bases to trimming and J lost 5 bases, with 12 bases between them.

This clone has more than one count but fewer than ten. The genes are TRBV4-1 and TRBJ1-1; D gene unclear. The CDR3 covers 11 residues. The V end lost 5 bases, the J end lost 1 base, and 2 bases lay between the germline ends. The germline CDR1 and CDR2 sequences are MGHRA and YSYEKL. CDR3 DNA: TGCGCCAGCAGCGCGAACACTGAAGCTTTCTTT. Protein: CASSANTEAFF.

The V and J genes are TRBV18 and TRBJ1-5; no clear D gene. Germline V gene sequence: CDR1 KGHSH, CDR2 LQKENI. V gave up 6 bases and J gave up 4 bases, with 16 bases separating them. The CDR3 length is 15 residues. CDR3 sequence: CASSLGLEGNQPQHF. The CDR3 DNA reads as TGTGCCAGCTCCCTCGGTCTTGAGGGTAATCAGCCCCAGCATTTT.

This clone is a singleton in its sample. The gene calls are TRBV11-2 and TRBJ2-3; 8 positions agree with TRBD1. The V gene end was trimmed by 5 bases and the J gene end by 2 bases; junction bases not matched to a gene: 6. Looked up from germline, CDR1 is SGHAT and CDR2 is FQNNGV. The CDR3 covers 15 residues. This CDR3 is CASSPGTGVTDTQYF. The CDR3 bases are TGTGCCAGCAGCCCCGGGACAGGCGTCACAGATACGCAGTATTTT.

The chain has TRBV19 and TRBJ1-2; TRBD1 matches 8 bases. CDR3 length: 14 amino acids. V was pared by 6 bases and J by 4 bases, with 7 bases of the junction left unmatched. Germline values: CDR1 LNHDA, CDR2 SQIVND (reference sequence). The CDR3: CASRGGQGSYGYTF. CDR3 bases: TGTGCCAGTAGAGGAGGACAGGGAAGCTATGGCTACACCTTC.

V usage is TRBV5-4 and J usage is TRBJ1-2, with a tentative D call TRBD1 (5 bases). CDR1 is SGHNT, CDR2 YYREEE, per germline (reference sequence). The CDR3 consists of 17 residues. V gave up 3 bases and J gave up 1 base, with 19 bases separating them. The CDR3: CASSSFTNRRHNYGYTF. The CDR3 nucleotides are TGTGCCAGCAGCTCTTTTACCAACAGGAGACATAACTATGGCTACACCTTC. Full variable domain (missing parts from reference TRBV5-4 and TRBJ1-2): ETGVTQSPTHLIKTRGQQVTLRCSSQSGHNTVSWYQQALGQGPQFIFQYYREEENGRGNFPPRFSGLQFPNYSSELNVNALELDDSALYLCASSSFTNRRHNYGYTFGSGTRLTVV.

The CDR3 DNA follows: TGTGCCAGCAGTGAAAATAGGGACGAGCAGTACTTC. It is translated as CASSENRDEQYF. This chain connects TRBV6-1 to TRBJ2-7; the D is unclear. CDR1 and CDR2 (germline): MNHNS, SASEGT. V was clipped by 2 bases and J by 5 bases, with 7 bases between them. The CDR3 is made up of 12 amino acids.

This chain connects TRBV6-5 to TRBJ1-1; possibly TRBD1 for D (6 bases). The germline CDR1 and CDR2 sequences are MNHEY and SVGAGI. With 2 bases removed from V and 1 base from J, the gap between germline ends came to 11 bases. This CDR3 contains 15 residues. The chain's CDR3 is CASSYAGGANTEAFF. CDR3 coding DNA: TGTGCCAGCAGTTACGCCGGGGGCGCGAACACTGAAGCTTTCTTT.

J is TRBJ2-1 and V is TRBV7-9; tentatively, D is TRBD2 (6 bases). V lost 6 bases and J 10 bases, leaving 16 bases between the germline ends. This CDR3 comprises 13 residues. Germline V lookup: CDR1 SEHNR, CDR2 FQNEAQ (reference sequence). In DNA, the CDR3 is TGTGCCAGCAGTCCGACTACTAGCCTCGAGCAGTTCTTC. Its protein product is CASSPTTSLEQFF.

The genes are TRBV4-1 and TRBJ2-7; a possible D gene is TRBD2 (7 bases). The V gene lost 1 base and the J gene lost 7 bases, with 11 bases spanning the gap. Germline lookup yields CDR1 MGHRA and CDR2 YSYEKL. The length of the CDR3 is 13 residues. The CDR3 bases are TGCGCCAGCAGCCAAGTGGGGGGGCGTGAGCAGTACTTC. It codes for CASSQVGGREQYF.